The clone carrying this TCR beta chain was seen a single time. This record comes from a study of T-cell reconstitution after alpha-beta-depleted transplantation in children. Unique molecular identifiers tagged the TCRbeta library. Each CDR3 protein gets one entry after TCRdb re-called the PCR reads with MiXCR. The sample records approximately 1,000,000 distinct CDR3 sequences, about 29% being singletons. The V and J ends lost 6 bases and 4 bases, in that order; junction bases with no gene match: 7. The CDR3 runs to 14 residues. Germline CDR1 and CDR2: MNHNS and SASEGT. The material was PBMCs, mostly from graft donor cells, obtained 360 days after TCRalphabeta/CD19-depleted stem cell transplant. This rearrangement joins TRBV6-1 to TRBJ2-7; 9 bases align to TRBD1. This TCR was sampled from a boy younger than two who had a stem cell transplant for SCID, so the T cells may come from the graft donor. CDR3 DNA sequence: TGTGCCAGCAGGCCCGACAGGGGGAGGTACGAGCAGTACTTC. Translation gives CASRPDRGRYEQYF.